The 19 T cell receptor beta chains presented below share a single source sample, sequenced in a study of graft-versus-host responses after intestinal transplantation. Profiling relied on immunoSEQ multiplex PCR, and the TCRdb table lists in-frame clones only, not all of them. The table shows some 140,000 clones, with just over 90% occurring only once. Antigens for these TCRs are unknown. The material was unstimulated CD4+ T cells sorted from spleen or lymph node cells, obtained before intestinal transplant. The receptors come from a human donor who received an intestinal transplant.

V gene TRBV4-1 combines with J gene TRBJ2-1; 7 bases line up with TRBD1. The CDR3 length is 17 residues. The germline V gene has CDR1 MGHRA and CDR2 YSYEKL. V lost 4 bases to trimming and J lost 0 bases; unmatched junction nucleotides: 9. CDR3 bases: TGCGCCAGCAGCCCCGCCCGGACAGGATCCTCCTACAATGAGCAGTTCTTC. Amino acids: CASSPARTGSSYNEQFF.

The chain employs TRBV2 and TRBJ1-2; D remains ambiguous. The CDR3 runs to 10 residues. Between the trimmed V and J ends, which lost 3 bases and 8 bases, there was a span of 4 bases. Germline V gives CDR1 SNHLY, CDR2 FYNNEI. The CDR3 here is CASSEGGYTF. The CDR3 DNA sequence: TGTGCCAGCAGTGAGGGCGGCTACACCTTC.

The chain joins TRBV5-1 to TRBJ2-3; D is unresolved. From germline, CDR1 is SGHRS and CDR2 YFSETQ. Trimming stripped 7 bases from V and 6 bases from J, with 18 bases between. The CDR3 is 14 amino acids. DNA for the CDR3: TGCGCCAGCGCCAAGCTCCCTGGCTCTGATACGCAGTATTTT. Translated, it gives CASAKLPGSDTQYF.

This clone has only one observation. V is TRBV6-5 and J is TRBJ2-5; D is perhaps TRBD1 (5 bases). Germline V gene lookup returns CDR1 MNHEY and CDR2 SVGAGI. The CDR3 loop spans 10 amino acids. The CDR3 is CAKGAETQYF. In nucleotides, the CDR3 is TGTGCTAAAGGGGCGGAGACCCAGTACTTC.

The chain combines TRBV5-8 with TRBJ2-5, with D perhaps TRBD1 or TRBD2 (5 bases each). Germline CDR1 SGHTS, CDR2 YDEGEE. Trimming removed 0 bases at V and 6 bases at J, with 12 bases between. The CDR3 totals 14 residues. CDR3 bases: TGTGCCAGCAGCTTGGCCGAAGGGACGCAGACCCAGTACTTC. Residues: CASSLAEGTQTQYF.

This clone was observed a single time. The rearrangement joins TRBV19 to TRBJ2-3, with D uncertain. The CDR3 is made up of 13 amino acids. V lost 4 bases to trimming and J lost 2 bases, with 7 bases between them. Germline values: CDR1 LNHDA, CDR2 SQIVND (reference sequence). The CDR3 region is CASSNADTDTQYF. The DNA for the CDR3 is TGTGCCAGTAGTAATGCGGACACAGATACGCAGTATTTT.

This chain uses TRBV7-3 with TRBJ2-3; weak D call: TRBD2 (6 bases). The CDR3 sequence is 20 residues long. Germline V CDR1 and CDR2: SGHTA, FQGTGA. The ends were cut back, 1 base at V and 0 bases at J, with 23 bases in the middle. This CDR3 is CASSLIAGEYGGGSTDTQYF. The CDR3 DNA reads as TGTGCCAGCAGCTTAATCGCAGGAGAGTATGGTGGAGGGAGCACAGATACGCAGTATTTT.

The rearrangement uses TRBV7-6 and TRBJ1-5; 7 positions agree with TRBD1. CDR3 length equals 13 residues. Trimming removed 5 bases from V and 5 bases from J; junction bases left unmatched: 3. Germline CDR1 SGHVS, CDR2 FNYEAQ. The CDR3 here is CASSGDSDQPQHF. Here the CDR3 DNA reads TGTGCCAGCAGCGGGGACAGCGATCAGCCCCAGCATTTT.

V is TRBV6-6 and J is TRBJ2-2; D remains ambiguous. V was shortened by 0 bases and J by 6 bases, with 11 bases between the two germline ends. This CDR3 contains 15 residues. Germline CDR1 reads MNHNY; CDR2 reads SVGAGI (reference sequence). The CDR3: CASSYSTGWAGELFF. The CDR3 coding sequence is TGTGCCAGCAGTTACTCGACGGGTTGGGCCGGGGAGCTGTTTTTT.

The rearrangement uses TRBV6-7 and TRBJ2-7; D tentatively fits TRBD1 or TRBD2 (5 bases each). TRBV6-7 is an ORF for which the function is uncertain. This CDR3 has 17 residues. Trimming pared 2 bases from V and 4 bases from J, leaving 21 bases between. The CDR3 DNA reads TGTGCCAGCAGTTACGGGCCGGGGCAGCCCTGTGGATACGAGCAGTACTTC. This encodes CASSYGPGQPCGYEQYF.

The chain employs TRBV7-2 and TRBJ2-3; 15 nucleotides agree with TRBD2. Germline loops: CDR1 SGHTA, CDR2 FQGNSA. This CDR3 contains 18 residues. V gave up 1 base and J gave up 2 bases; unmatched junction bases: 4. CDR3 sequence reads: CASSLDGTSGGFTDTQYF. As DNA, the CDR3 is TGTGCCAGCAGCTTAGACGGGACTAGCGGGGGGTTCACAGATACGCAGTATTTT. Full variable domain (outside the CDR3, taken from reference TRBV7-2 and TRBJ2-3): GAGVSQSPSNKVTEKGKDVELRCDPISGHTALYWYRQSLGQGLEFLIYFQGNSAPDKSGLPSDRFSAERTGGSVSTLTIQRTQQEDSAVYLCASSLDGTSGGFTDTQYFGPGTRLTVL.

CDR3 protein: CASSYPGGAPHNEQFF. The CDR3 DNA sequence: TGTGCCAGCAGTTACCCGGGCGGGGCGCCCCACAATGAGCAGTTCTTC. V is TRBV6-6 and J is TRBJ2-1; TRBD2 is a possible D gene (6 bases). The CDR3 has 16 amino acids. Germline CDR1 reads MNHNY; CDR2 reads SVGAGI (reference sequence). The ends were cut back, 2 bases at V and 5 bases at J, with 16 bases in the middle.

The chain is built from TRBV6-1 and TRBJ2-1; 9 nucleotides align to TRBD2. Germline V lookup: CDR1 MNHNS, CDR2 SASEGT. The CDR3 totals 13 residues. J was trimmed by 2 bases and V by 8 bases; bases with no gene match: 1. The CDR3 region has the DNA TGTGCCAGCGCTAGCGGGACCTACAATGAGCAGTTCTTC. The encoded protein is CASASGTYNEQFF.

V and J are TRBV4-2 and TRBJ2-7; possibly TRBD1 or TRBD2 for D (6 bases each). With 0 bases removed from V and 2 bases from J, the gap between germline ends came to 14 bases. The CDR3 runs 16 residues. CDR1 is LGHNA, CDR2 YNFKEQ, per germline. The CDR3 bases are TGTGCCAGCAGCCAAGATGGGGGCGGGGTGCCCTACGAGCAGTACTTC. Translating gives CASSQDGGGVPYEQYF.

This chain uses TRBV19 with TRBJ1-2, with no clear D. The CDR3 has 14 residues. V was clipped by 3 bases and J by 2 bases, with 10 bases between them. Germline lookup yields CDR1 LNHDA and CDR2 SQIVND (reference sequence). The CDR3 DNA reads as TGTGCCAGTAGTATCGGCGGGCACAACTATGGCTACACCTTC. Translation gives CASSIGGHNYGYTF.

This chain uses TRBV7-9 with TRBJ1-2, with D possibly being TRBD1 (5 bases). V lost 2 bases, J lost 3 bases, and 10 bases lay in between. Germline V gene lookup returns CDR1 SEHNR and CDR2 FQNEAQ (reference sequence). This CDR3 region has 14 residues. CDR3 amino acids: CASSLSGDHYGYTF. The CDR3 nucleotides read TGTGCCAGCAGCTTATCGGGGGACCACTATGGCTACACCTTC.

The rearrangement links TRBV5-4 to TRBJ2-1; D gene ambiguous. The V end lost 1 base, the J end lost 5 bases, and 7 bases lay between the germline ends. The CDR3 runs to 13 residues. Germline loops: CDR1 SGHNT, CDR2 YYREEE (reference sequence). Written as DNA, the CDR3 is TGTGCCAGCAGCTTGTGGGCGGACAATGAGCAGTTCTTC. It is translated as CASSLWADNEQFF.

This chain uses TRBV9 with TRBJ1-3; D gene uncertain. Germline V gene lookup returns CDR1 SGDLS and CDR2 YYNGEE. Trimming took 3 bases from V and 4 from J, leaving 17 bases between them. The CDR3 totals 16 residues. CDR3 in DNA: TGTGCCAGCAGCGCAGAGCCATTCTCGACAGGAAACACCATATATTTT. Protein sequence: CASSAEPFSTGNTIYF.

This rearrangement joins TRBV29-1 to TRBJ2-4; D is unclear. Trimming removed 6 bases at V and 3 bases at J, with 15 bases between. Per germline, CDR1 SQVTM and CDR2 ANQGSEA. This CDR3 region has 14 residues. CDR3 DNA: TGCAGCGTCGTGTGGGGTGCAGTCAAAAACATTCAGTACTTC. This translates into CSVVWGAVKNIQYF.